One sample yielded the 14 T cell receptor beta chains listed below, sequenced in a study of post-analysis software for immune sequencing data (dated by TCRdb to between 2014 and 2017). What the authors observed across the whole study: Significantly higher frequencies in patients than in controls were found for several TRBV segments, including TRBV5-6, TRBV5-1 and TRBV20-1.

Their antigen targets remain unknown. The library was produced with PCR. The sequencer listed for this sample is Illumina HiSeq 2500. Unique molecular identifiers were incorporated into TCR beta cDNA libraries to reduce PCR and sequencing biases. In TCRdb, the public reads were trimmed at Q25 with fastp and aligned with MiXCR, with productive beta chains retained. Every entry covers one CDR3 protein and lists the most common genes and DNA from its rows. Within this sample are about 820,000 distinct CDR3 sequences, with around 53% of them counted one time only. Together, the top ten hold 4.6% of the sample. Sequenced: blood. The receptors come from a girl aged 5-17 years with multiple sclerosis.

V and J are TRBV29-1 and TRBJ2-1; 9 nucleotides align to TRBD2. The V gene's germline CDR1 is SQVTM and CDR2 ANQGSEA. The CDR3 runs to 15 residues. The CDR3 coding sequence is TGCGGCGAAATTCTACTAGCGGGTTCGGGAAATGAGCAGTTCTTC. This codes for CGEILLAGSGNEQFF.

This clonotype was detected once. This chain uses TRBV20-1 with TRBJ2-7; no definite D call. The tail of the sequence fits TRBJ2-5 better, so the J call may be wrong. CDR3 length: 12 amino acids. The germline CDR1 and CDR2 sequences are DFQATT and SNEGSKA (reference sequence). The CDR3: CSTTAYPETQYF. The CDR3 nucleotides read TGCAGTACTACCGCCTACCCAGAGACCCAGTACTTC.

CDR3 sequence (DNA): TGTGCCAGCAGCTTAGCCCCCCAGCAGCGGGGGACAGATACGCAGTATTTT. Its protein product is CASSLAPQQRGTDTQYF. V is TRBV7-9 and J is TRBJ2-3; 8 bases match TRBD2. V dropped 0 bases and J dropped 3; count of bases not matched to a gene: 8. CDR3 length equals 17 residues. CDR1 and CDR2 from the germline V gene are SEHNR and FQNEAQ (reference sequence). The variable domain in full, completed from reference TRBV7-9 and TRBJ2-3, reads DTGVSQNPRHKITKRGQNVTFRCDPISEHNRLYWYRQTLGQGPEFLTYFQNEAQLEKSRLLSDRFSAERPKGSFSTLEIQRTEQGDSAMYLCASSLAPQQRGTDTQYFGPGTRLTVL.

This chain connects TRBV11-2 to TRBJ2-1, with 11 bases identical to TRBD2. Trimming took 5 bases from V and 8 from J; bases not matched to a gene: 8. From germline, CDR1 is SGHAT and CDR2 FQNNGV. The length of the CDR3 is 15 residues. CDR3 in DNA: TGTGCCAGCAGCACCCGACTAGCGGGGAGCGATGAGCAGTTCTTC. Its translation is CASSTRLAGSDEQFF. The full variable domain, rest sourced from reference TRBV11-2 and TRBJ2-1, is EAGVAQSPRYKIIEKRQSVAFWCNPISGHATLYWYQQILGQGPKLLIQFQNNGVVDDSQLPKDRFSAERLKGVDSTLKIQPAKLEDSAVYLCASSTRLAGSDEQFFGPGTRLTVL.

This chain connects TRBV5-1 to TRBJ2-1; D not resolved. CDR1 and CDR2 (germline): SGHRS, YFSETQ. The CDR3 has 15 residues. The V end lost 0 bases, the J end lost 2 bases, and 9 bases lay between the germline ends. The CDR3: CASSLGQAAYNEQFF. The CDR3 DNA reads as TGCGCCAGCAGCTTGGGGCAGGCAGCCTACAATGAGCAGTTCTTC. Drawing the rest from reference TRBV5-1 and TRBJ2-1, the complete variable domain is KAGVTQTPRYLIKTRGQQVTLSCSPISGHRSVSWYQQTPGQGLQFLFEYFSETQRNKGNFPGRFSGRQFSNSRSEMNVSTLELGDSALYLCASSLGQAAYNEQFFGPGTRLTVL.

The chain couples TRBV7-8 to TRBJ1-5, with D perhaps matching TRBD1 (6 bases). Germline V CDR1 and CDR2: SGHVS, FQNEAQ. The germline V and J ends were trimmed by 5 bases and 3 bases, with 14 bases remaining between them. This CDR3 is built from 15 residues. The CDR3 region is CASSRGQTINQPQHF. CDR3 coding DNA: TGTGCCAGCAGCCGTGGACAGACAATCAATCAGCCCCAGCATTTT.

This rearrangement joins TRBV6-5 to TRBJ1-1; maybe TRBD1 (5 bases). This CDR3 has 16 residues. The V end lost 6 bases, the J end lost 1 base, and 18 bases lay between the germline ends. The V gene's germline CDR1 is MNHEY and CDR2 SVGAGI. This CDR3 is CASRGQGPFQNTEAFF. CDR3 nucleotide sequence: TGTGCCAGCAGGGGGCAGGGTCCATTCCAGAACACTGAAGCTTTCTTT.

The chain uses TRBV5-1 and TRBJ2-5; tentatively, D is TRBD2 (5 bases). The length of the CDR3 is 14 residues. CDR1 SGHRS and CDR2 YFSETQ come from the germline V gene. V was shortened by 4 bases and J by 5 bases, with 15 bases between the two germline ends. This CDR3 is CASSPGISAETQYF. The CDR3, as DNA: TGCGCCAGCAGCCCCGGGATTAGCGCGGAGACCCAGTACTTC. The complete variable domain, with remaining parts taken from reference TRBV5-1 and TRBJ2-5, reads KAGVTQTPRYLIKTRGQQVTLSCSPISGHRSVSWYQQTPGQGLQFLFEYFSETQRNKGNFPGRFSGRQFSNSRSEMNVSTLELGDSALYLCASSPGISAETQYFGPGTRLLVL.

This chain connects TRBV11-2 to TRBJ1-2; a weak D match, TRBD1 (5 bases). V shed 3 bases and J shed 7 bases, with 18 bases lying between them. The CDR3 has 15 residues. CDR1 and CDR2 from the germline V gene are SGHAT and FQNNGV. CDR3 sequence: CASSFRGRLAGGYTF. CDR3 coding DNA: TGTGCCAGCAGCTTTAGGGGCCGGCTGGCGGGTGGCTACACCTTC.

This clonotype appeared once. The DNA of the CDR3 is TGTGCTAGTGCACACAGGGAAACCGGGGAGCTGTTTTTT. Amino acids: CASAHRETGELFF. This sequence joins TRBV12-5 and TRBJ2-2, with D possibly TRBD1 on 6 matching bases. With 7 bases removed from V and 5 bases from J, the gap between germline ends came to 11 bases. Per the germline V gene, CDR1 is LGHNT and CDR2 is FRNRAP. This CDR3 has 13 amino acids. Based on the CDR3 plus reference TRBV12-5 and TRBJ2-2, the full variable domain is DARVTQTPRHKVTEMGQEVTMRCQPILGHNTVFWYRQTMMQGLELLAYFRNRAPLDDSGMPKDRFSAEMPDATLATLKIQPSEPRDSAVYFCASAHRETGELFFGEGSRLTVL.

The chain combines TRBV6-1 with TRBJ2-7; unclear D gene. Deletions cut 2 bases from V and 4 bases from J, with 6 bases between. This CDR3 has 12 amino acids. CDR1 is MNHNS, CDR2 SASEGT, per germline. The CDR3 DNA reads as TGTGCCAGCAGTGAACTCACTTACGAGCAGTACTTC. Protein sequence: CASSELTYEQYF.

The V and J genes are TRBV29-1 and TRBJ2-7; D gene uncertain. This CDR3 region has 12 residues. Deletions cut 4 bases from V and 0 bases from J, with 7 bases between. CDR1 and CDR2 (germline): SQVTM, ANQGSEA. CDR3 DNA: TGCAGCGTTGCTTCCGGCTCCTACGAGCAGTACTTC. Amino acid sequence: CSVASGSYEQYF.

V usage is TRBV6-6 and J usage is TRBJ2-1; tentatively, D is TRBD1 or TRBD2 (5 bases each). Trimming took off 0 bases at V and 8 bases at J, with 11 bases between the two ends. Looked up from germline, CDR1 is MNHNY and CDR2 is SVGAGI (reference sequence). CDR3 size: 14 residues. For the CDR3, the DNA is TGTGCCAGCAGTTACTCCGGGGCCGGGGATGAGCAGTTCTTC. This encodes CASSYSGAGDEQFF.

The chain has TRBV19 and TRBJ2-7, with D possibly TRBD2 on 6 matching bases. V shed 6 bases and J shed 3 bases, with 15 bases lying between them. Germline CDR1 reads LNHDA; CDR2 reads SQIVND (reference sequence). The CDR3 loop spans 14 amino acids. The CDR3 sequence: CASSVGGTIYEQYF. Here the CDR3 DNA reads TGTGCCAGTAGCGTGGGGGGAACAATCTACGAGCAGTACTTC.